The source of this T cell receptor (beta chain) is a study of blood T cell repertoires in COVID-19. Background on the study: There were acute and convalescent COVID-19 samples, and they came from the United States, Italy and Spain.

From germline, CDR1 is KGHSH and CDR2 LQKENI. The ends lost 3 bases at V and 1 base at J; junction bases unmatched: 8. This CDR3 comprises 16 residues. Assay used: immunoSEQ multiplex PCR; TCRdb lists only in-frame clones, some missing. The sample lists approximately 110,000 clones; around 89% were seen once. This clone was seen a single time. V usage is TRBV18 and J usage is TRBJ2-5; TRBD2 matches at 7 bases. This TCR derives from a human donor in a cohort sampled during active COVID-19. Sequencing used peripheral blood. CDR3 loop: CASSPLTSPLQETQYF. The CDR3 nucleotides read TGTGCCAGCTCACCCTTGACTAGCCCGCTCCAAGAGACCCAGTACTTC.